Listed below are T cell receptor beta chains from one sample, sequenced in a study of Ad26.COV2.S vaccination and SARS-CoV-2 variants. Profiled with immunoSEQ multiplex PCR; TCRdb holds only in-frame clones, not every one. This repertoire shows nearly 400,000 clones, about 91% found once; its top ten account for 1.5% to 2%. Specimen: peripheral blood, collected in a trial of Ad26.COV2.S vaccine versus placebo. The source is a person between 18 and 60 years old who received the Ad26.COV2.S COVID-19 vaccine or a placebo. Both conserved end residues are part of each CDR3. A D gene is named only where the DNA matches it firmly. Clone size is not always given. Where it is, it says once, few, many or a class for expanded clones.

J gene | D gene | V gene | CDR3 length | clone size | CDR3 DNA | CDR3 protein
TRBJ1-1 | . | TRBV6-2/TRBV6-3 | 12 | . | TGTGCCAGCAGTACAGGGTGGACTGAAGCTTTCTTT | CASSTGWTEAFF
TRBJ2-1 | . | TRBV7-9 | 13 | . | TGTGCCAGCAGCTCGCGCTCGGGTGGTGAGCAGTTCTTC | CASSSRSGGEQFF
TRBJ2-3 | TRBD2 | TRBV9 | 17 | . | TGTGCCAGCAGCGTAGCTACTGGACTAGCTATCGCAGATACGCAGTATTTT | CASSVATGLAIADTQYF
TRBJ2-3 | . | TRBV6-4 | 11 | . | TGTGCCAGCAGTGATGGAGATACGCAGTATTTT | CASSDGDTQYF
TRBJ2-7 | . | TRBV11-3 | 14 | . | TGTGCCAGCAGCCCCGGGAACAGGGTAGACGAGCAGTACTTC | CASSPGNRVDEQYF
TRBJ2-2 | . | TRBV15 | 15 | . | TGTGCCACCAGCAGAGACCTGTCGAGCACCGGGGAGCTGTTTTTT | CATSRDLSSTGELFF
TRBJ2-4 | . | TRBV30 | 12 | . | TGTGCCTGGAGTTCTAGTCGGAACATTCAGTACTTC | CAWSSSRNIQYF
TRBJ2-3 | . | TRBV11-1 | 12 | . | TGTGCCAGCAGCCAGAGGGGGGATACGCAGTATTTT | CASSQRGDTQYF
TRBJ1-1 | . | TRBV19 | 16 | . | TGTGCCAGTAGTATACGGCCGGACTACTTTAACACTGAAGCTTTCTTT | CASSIRPDYFNTEAFF
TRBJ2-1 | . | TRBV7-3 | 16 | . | TGTGCCAGCAGCTTAAACCCGGGACGCATCTCCGGTGAGCAGTTCTTC | CASSLNPGRISGEQFF
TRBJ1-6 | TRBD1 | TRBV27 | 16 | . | TGTGCCAGCAGTTTTGGGACAGGGGGGGATAATTCACCCCTCCACTTT | CASSFGTGGDNSPLHF
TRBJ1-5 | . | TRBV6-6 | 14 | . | TGTGCCAGCAGTTACCTGGGCAGGGTGCAGCCCCAGCATTTT | CASSYLGRVQPQHF
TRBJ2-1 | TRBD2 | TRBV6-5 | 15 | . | TGTGCCAGCAGCGCGACTAGCGGGTTCCAGGGTGAGCAGTTCTTC | CASSATSGFQGEQFF
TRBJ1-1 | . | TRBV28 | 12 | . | TGTGCCAGCAGTGGGGGGGGCAGAGAAGCTTTCTTT | CASSGGGREAFF
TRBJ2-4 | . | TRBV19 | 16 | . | TGTGCCAGTAGCACCTTTTTGGGCTTAGCCAAAAACATTCAGTACTTC | CASSTFLGLAKNIQYF
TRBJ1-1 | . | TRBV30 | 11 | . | TGTGCCTGGGTAGGGAACACTGAAGCTTTCTTT | CAWVGNTEAFF
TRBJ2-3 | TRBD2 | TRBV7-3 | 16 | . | TGTGCCAGCAGCCCGGGACTAGCGGGATATACAGATACGCAGTATTTT | CASSPGLAGYTDTQYF
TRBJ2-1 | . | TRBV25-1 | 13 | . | TGTGCCAGCAGTGAATCCCCCCTCTGGGTCCTCTTCTTC | CASSESPLWVLFF
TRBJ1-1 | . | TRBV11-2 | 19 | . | TGTGCCAGCAGCTTAGATTCGGGGAGGGACGGTCGGGGAAACACTGAAGCTTTCTTT | CASSLDSGRDGRGNTEAFF
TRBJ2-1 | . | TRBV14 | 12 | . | TGTGCCAGCAGCCAAGAAAGACGGAAGCAGTTCTTC | CASSQERRKQFF
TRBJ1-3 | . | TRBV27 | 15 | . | TGTGCCAGCAGTCCGACAGTTTTCTCTGGAAACACCATATATTTT | CASSPTVFSGNTIYF
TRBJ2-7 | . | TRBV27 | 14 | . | TGTGCCAGCAGTCCCACCGGGGTTCCCTACGAGCAGTACTTC | CASSPTGVPYEQYF
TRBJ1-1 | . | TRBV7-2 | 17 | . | TGTGCCAGCAGCTTAGTTGGTCGCGGGGCTATGAACACTGAAGCTTTCTTT | CASSLVGRGAMNTEAFF
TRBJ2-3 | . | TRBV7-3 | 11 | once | TGTGCCAGCAGCTCAGGAGGGCCGCAGTATTTT | CASSSGGPQYF
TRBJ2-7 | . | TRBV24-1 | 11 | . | TGTGCCACCAGTGATTACAGCGAGCAGTACTTC | CATSDYSEQYF
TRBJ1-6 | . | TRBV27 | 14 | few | TGTGCCAGCAGTTTAAAGGGGGGCAATTCACCCCTCCACTTT | CASSLKGGNSPLHF
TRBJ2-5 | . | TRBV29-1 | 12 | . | TGCAGCGGATCGGACTTTCAAGAGACCCAGTACTTC | CSGSDFQETQYF
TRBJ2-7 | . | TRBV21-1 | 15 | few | TGTGCCAGCAGCAAGCTACAGGGGGAGGTCTACGAGCAGTACTTC | CASSKLQGEVYEQYF
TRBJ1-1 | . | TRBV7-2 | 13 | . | TGTGCCAGCAGCTTAAACAGAAACACTGAAGCTTTCTTT | CASSLNRNTEAFF
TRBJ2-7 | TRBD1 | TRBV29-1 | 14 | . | TGCAGCGTCCTAACGGGACAGAACTACTACGAGCAGTACTTC | CSVLTGQNYYEQYF
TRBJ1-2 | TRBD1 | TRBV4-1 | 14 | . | TGCGCCAGCAGCCAGGAGACAGGGGTCTATGGCTACACCTTC | CASSQETGVYGYTF